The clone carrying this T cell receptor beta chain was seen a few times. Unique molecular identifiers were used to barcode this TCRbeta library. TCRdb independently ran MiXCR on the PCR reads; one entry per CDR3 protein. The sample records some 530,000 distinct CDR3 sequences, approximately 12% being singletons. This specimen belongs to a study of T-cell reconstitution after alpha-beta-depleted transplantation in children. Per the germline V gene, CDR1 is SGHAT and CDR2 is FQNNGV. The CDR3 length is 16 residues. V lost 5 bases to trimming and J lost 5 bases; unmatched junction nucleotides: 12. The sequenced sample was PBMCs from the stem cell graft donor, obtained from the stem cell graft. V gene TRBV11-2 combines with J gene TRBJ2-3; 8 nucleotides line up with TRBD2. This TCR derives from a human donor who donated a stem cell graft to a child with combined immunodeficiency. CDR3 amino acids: CASSPAARAGVDTQYF. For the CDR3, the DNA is TGTGCCAGCAGCCCAGCGGCGAGAGCGGGGGTAGATACGCAGTATTTT.